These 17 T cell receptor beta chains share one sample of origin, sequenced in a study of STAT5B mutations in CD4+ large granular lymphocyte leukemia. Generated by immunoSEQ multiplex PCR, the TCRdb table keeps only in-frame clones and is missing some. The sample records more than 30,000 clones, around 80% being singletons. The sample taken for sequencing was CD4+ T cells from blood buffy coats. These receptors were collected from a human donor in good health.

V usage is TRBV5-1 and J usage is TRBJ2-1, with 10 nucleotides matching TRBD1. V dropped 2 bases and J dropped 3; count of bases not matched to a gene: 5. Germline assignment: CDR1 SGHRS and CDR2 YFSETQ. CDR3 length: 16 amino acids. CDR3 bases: TGCGCCAGCAGCTTTTGGGACAGGGGCCTCTACAATGAGCAGTTCTTC. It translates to CASSFWDRGLYNEQFF.

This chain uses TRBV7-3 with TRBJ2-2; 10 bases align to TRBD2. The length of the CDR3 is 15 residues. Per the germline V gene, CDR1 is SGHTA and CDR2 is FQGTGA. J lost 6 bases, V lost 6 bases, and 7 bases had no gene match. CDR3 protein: CASRRAGGPSGELFF. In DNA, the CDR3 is TGTGCCAGCAGGCGAGCGGGGGGGCCGTCCGGGGAGCTGTTTTTT.

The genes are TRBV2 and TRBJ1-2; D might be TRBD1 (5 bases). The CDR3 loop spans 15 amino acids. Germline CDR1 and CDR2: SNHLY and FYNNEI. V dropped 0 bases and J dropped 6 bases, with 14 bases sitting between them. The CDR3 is CASSEAISGRDGYTF. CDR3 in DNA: TGTGCCAGCAGTGAAGCGATTTCAGGGAGGGATGGCTACACCTTC.

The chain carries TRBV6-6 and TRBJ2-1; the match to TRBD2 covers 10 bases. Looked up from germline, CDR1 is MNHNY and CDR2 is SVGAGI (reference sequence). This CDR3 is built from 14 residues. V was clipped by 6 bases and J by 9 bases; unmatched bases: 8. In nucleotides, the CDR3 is TGTGCCAGCAGCGGAACTAGCGGGACCGCTGAGCAGTTCTTC. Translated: CASSGTSGTAEQFF.

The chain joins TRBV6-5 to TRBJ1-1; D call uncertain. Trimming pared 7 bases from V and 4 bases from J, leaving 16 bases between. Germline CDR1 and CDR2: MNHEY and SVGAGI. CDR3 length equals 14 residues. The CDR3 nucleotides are TGTGCCAGCACCCAAAACGCCCTCGGCACTGAAGCTTTCTTT. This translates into CASTQNALGTEAFF.

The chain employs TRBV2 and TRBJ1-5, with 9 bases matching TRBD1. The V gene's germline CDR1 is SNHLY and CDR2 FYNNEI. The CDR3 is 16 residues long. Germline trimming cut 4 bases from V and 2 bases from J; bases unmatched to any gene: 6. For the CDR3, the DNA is TGTGCCAGCAGTGTTTCCCGACAGGGGGGCAATCAGCCCCAGCATTTT. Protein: CASSVSRQGGNQPQHF. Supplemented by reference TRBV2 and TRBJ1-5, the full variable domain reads EPEVTQTPSHQVTQMGQEVILRCVPISNHLYFYWYRQILGQKVEFLVSFYNNEISEKSEIFDDQFSVERPDGSNFTLKIRSTKLEDSAMYFCASSVSRQGGNQPQHFGDGTRLSIL.

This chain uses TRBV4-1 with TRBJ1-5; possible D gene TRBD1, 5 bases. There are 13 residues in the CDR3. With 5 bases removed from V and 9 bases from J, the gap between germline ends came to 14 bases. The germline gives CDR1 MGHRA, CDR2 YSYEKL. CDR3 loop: CASSTQVLGPQHF. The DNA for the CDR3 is TGCGCCAGCAGCACACAGGTCTTGGGGCCCCAGCATTTT.

Here the CDR3 DNA reads TGTGCCAGCAGCCCGGGACTAGCTTTCGAGCAGTACTTC. Its protein is CASSPGLAFEQYF. The rearrangement joins TRBV7-2 to TRBJ2-7; 9 bases align to TRBD2. V lost 5 bases to trimming and J lost 6 bases; unmatched junction nucleotides: 5. The CDR3 is 13 amino acids. Looked up from germline, CDR1 is SGHTA and CDR2 is FQGNSA.

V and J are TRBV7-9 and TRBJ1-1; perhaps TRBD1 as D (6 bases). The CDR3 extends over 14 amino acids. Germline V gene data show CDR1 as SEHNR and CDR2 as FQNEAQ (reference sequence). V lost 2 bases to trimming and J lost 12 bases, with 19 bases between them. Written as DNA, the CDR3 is TGTGCCAGCAGCTTAAGCCCACAGGGTTTTCTTCCTTTCTTT. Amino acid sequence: CASSLSPQGFLPFF.

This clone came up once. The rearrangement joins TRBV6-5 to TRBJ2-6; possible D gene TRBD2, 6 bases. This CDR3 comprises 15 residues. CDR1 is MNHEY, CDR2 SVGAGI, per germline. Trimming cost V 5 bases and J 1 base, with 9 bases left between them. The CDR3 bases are TGTGCCAGCAGTCATGGGACTTCTGGGGCCAACGTCCTGACTTTC. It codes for CASSHGTSGANVLTF.

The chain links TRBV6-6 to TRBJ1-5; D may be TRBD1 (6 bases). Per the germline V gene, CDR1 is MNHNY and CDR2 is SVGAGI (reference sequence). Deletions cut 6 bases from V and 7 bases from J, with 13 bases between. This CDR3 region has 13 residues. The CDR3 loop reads CASRSAGGQPQHF. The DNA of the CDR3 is TGTGCCAGCAGATCCGCGGGGGGCCAGCCCCAGCATTTT.

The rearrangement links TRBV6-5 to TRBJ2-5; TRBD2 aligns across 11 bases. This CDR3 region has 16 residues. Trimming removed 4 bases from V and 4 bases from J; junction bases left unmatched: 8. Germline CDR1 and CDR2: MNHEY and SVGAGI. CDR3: CASSFLSGRAGETQYF. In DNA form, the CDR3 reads TGTGCCAGCAGTTTTCTTAGCGGGAGGGCGGGAGAGACCCAGTACTTC.

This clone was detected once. CDR3 sequence reads: CASRQGTYNEQFF. The CDR3 region has the DNA TGTGCCAGCCGACAGGGGACCTACAATGAGCAGTTCTTC. J is TRBJ2-1 and V is TRBV2, with 8 bases lining up with TRBD1. The junction had 2 bases not matched to a gene; V was cut back by 8 bases and J by 2 bases. CDR1 and CDR2 (germline): SNHLY, FYNNEI. The CDR3 runs to 13 residues.

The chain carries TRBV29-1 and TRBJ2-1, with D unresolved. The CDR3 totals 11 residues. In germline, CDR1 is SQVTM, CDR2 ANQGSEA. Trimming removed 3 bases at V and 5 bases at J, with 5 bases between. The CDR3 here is CSVDSNNEQFF. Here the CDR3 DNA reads TGCAGCGTTGACAGTAACAATGAGCAGTTCTTC.

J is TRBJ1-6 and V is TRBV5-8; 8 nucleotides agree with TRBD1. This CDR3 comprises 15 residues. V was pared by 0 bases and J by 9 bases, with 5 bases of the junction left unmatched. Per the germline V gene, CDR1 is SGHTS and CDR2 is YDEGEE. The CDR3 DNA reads TGTGCCAGCAGCTTGGGCCAGGGGGCTCGTTCACCCCTCCACTTT. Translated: CASSLGQGARSPLHF.

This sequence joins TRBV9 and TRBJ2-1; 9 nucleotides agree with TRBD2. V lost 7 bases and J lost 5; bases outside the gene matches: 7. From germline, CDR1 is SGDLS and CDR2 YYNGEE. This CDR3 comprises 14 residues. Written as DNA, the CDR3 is TGTGCCAGCGCCCCGAGCGGGAGGAACAATGAGCAGTTCTTC. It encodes CASAPSGRNNEQFF.

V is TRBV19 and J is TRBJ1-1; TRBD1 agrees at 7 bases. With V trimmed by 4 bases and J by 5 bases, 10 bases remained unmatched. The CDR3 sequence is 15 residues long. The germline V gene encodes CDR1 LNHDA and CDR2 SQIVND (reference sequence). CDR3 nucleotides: TGTGCCAGTAGTAACTACAGGGGCGGGGGAACTGAAGCTTTCTTT. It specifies CASSNYRGGGTEAFF. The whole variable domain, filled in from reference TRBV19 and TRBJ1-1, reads DGGITQSPKYLFRKEGQNVTLSCEQNLNHDAMYWYRQDPGQGLRLIYYSQIVNDFQKGDIAEGYSVSREKKESFPLTVTSAQKNPTAFYLCASSNYRGGGTEAFFGQGTRLTVV.